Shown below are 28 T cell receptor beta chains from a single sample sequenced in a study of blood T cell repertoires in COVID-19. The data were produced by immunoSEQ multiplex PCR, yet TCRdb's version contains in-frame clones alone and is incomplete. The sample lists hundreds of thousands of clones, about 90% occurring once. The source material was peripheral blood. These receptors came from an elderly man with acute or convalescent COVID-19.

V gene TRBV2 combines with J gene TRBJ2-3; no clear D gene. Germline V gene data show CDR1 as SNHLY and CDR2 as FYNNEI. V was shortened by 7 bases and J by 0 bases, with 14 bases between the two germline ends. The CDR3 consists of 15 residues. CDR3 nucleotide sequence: TGTGCCAGCACCATCCTTAGCCCTAGCACAGATACGCAGTATTTT. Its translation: CASTILSPSTDTQYF.

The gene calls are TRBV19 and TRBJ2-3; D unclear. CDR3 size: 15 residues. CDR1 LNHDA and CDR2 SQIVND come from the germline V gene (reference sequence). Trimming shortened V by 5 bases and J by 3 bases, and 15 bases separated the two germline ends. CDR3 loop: CASSQQALETDTQYF. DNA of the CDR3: TGTGCCAGTAGTCAACAAGCTCTAGAAACAGATACGCAGTATTTT.

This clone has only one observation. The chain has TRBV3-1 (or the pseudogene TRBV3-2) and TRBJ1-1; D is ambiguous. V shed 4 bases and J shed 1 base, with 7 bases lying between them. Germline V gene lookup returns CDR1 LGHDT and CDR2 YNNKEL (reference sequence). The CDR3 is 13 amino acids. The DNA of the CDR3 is TGTGCCAGCAGCCCGGCGGGGAACACTGAAGCTTTCTTT. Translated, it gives CASSPAGNTEAFF.

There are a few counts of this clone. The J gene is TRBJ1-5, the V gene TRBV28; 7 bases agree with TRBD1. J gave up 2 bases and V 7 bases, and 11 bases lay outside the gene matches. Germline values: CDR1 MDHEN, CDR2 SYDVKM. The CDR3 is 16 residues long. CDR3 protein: CASTPGTAGGNQPQHF. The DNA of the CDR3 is TGTGCCAGCACCCCAGGGACAGCGGGAGGCAATCAGCCCCAGCATTTT.

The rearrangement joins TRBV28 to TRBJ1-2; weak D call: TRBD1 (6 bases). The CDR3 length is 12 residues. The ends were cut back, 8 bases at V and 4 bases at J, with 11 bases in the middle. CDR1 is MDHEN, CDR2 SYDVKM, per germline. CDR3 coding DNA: TGTGCCAGCCGGACAGAAGTCTATGGCTACACCTTC. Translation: CASRTEVYGYTF.

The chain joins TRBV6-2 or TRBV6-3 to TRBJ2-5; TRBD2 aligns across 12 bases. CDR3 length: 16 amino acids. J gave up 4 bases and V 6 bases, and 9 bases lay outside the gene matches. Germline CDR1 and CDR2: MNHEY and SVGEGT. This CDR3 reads CASSPLTSGGGETQYF. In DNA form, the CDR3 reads TGTGCCAGCAGCCCCCTGACTAGCGGGGGTGGAGAGACCCAGTACTTC.

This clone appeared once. In DNA, the CDR3 is TGTGCCAGCAGCCCCCGGACAGGGCGGTTGGAAGACAATCAGCCCCAGCATTTT. It yields the protein CASSPRTGRLEDNQPQHF. This chain connects TRBV7-3 to TRBJ1-5; 8 bases fit TRBD1. CDR3 length equals 18 residues. Germline-derived CDR1 and CDR2 are SGHTA and FQGTGA. With V trimmed by 5 bases and J by 3 bases, 15 bases remained unmatched.

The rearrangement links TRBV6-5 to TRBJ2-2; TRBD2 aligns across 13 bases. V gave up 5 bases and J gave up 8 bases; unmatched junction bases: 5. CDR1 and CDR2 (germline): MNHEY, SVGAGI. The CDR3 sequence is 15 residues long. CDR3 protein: CASSPGLAGSGELFF. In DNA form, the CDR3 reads TGTGCCAGCAGTCCGGGACTAGCGGGATCTGGGGAGCTGTTTTTT.

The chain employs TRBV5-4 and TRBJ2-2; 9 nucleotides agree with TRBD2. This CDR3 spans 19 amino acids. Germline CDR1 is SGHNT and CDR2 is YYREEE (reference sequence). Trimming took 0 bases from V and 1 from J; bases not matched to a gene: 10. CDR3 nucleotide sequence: TGTGCCAGCAGCTTGGATCCGTTAGCGGGAGTCGGGAACACCGGGGAGCTGTTTTTT. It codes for CASSLDPLAGVGNTGELFF. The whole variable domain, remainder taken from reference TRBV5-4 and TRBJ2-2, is ETGVTQSPTHLIKTRGQQVTLRCSSQSGHNTVSWYQQALGQGPQFIFQYYREEENGRGNFPPRFSGLQFPNYSSELNVNALELDDSALYLCASSLDPLAGVGNTGELFFGEGSRLTVL.

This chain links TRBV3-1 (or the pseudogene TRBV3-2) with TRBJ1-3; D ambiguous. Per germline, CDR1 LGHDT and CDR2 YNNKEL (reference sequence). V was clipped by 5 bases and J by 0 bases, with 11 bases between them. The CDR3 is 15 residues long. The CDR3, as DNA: TGTGCCAGCAGCTCGCTCGGAGACTCTGGAAACACCATATATTTT. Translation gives CASSSLGDSGNTIYF.

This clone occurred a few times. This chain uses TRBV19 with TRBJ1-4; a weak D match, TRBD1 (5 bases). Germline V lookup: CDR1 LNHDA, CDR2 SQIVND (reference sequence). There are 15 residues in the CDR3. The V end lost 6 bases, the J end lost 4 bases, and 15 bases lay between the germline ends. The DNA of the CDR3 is TGTGCCAGTAGCCCCTCGGGGGGGGTTAATGAAAAACTGTTTTTT. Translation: CASSPSGGVNEKLFF.

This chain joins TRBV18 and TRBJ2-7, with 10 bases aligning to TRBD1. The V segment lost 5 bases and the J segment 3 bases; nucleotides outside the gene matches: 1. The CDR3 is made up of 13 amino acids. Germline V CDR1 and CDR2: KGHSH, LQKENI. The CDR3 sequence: CASSGQGGYEQYF. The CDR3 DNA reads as TGTGCCAGCTCAGGACAGGGGGGCTACGAGCAGTACTTC.

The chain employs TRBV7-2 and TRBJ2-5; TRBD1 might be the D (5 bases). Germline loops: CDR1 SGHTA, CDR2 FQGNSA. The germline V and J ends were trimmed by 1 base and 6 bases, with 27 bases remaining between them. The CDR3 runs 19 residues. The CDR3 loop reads CASSLVAGEGRVVRQTQYF. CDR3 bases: TGTGCCAGCAGCTTAGTTGCTGGGGAAGGCAGGGTAGTCAGGCAGACCCAGTACTTC.

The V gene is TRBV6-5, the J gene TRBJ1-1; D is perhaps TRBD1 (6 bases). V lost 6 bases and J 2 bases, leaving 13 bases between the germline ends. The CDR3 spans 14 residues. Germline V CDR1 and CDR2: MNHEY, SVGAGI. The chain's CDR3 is CASRPGQTNTEAFF. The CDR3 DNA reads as TGTGCCAGCAGACCGGGACAAACAAACACTGAAGCTTTCTTT.

The CDR3 reads CASSPNGIREQFF. In nucleotides, the CDR3 is TGTGCCAGCAGCCCGAATGGCATCCGTGAGCAGTTCTTC. The chain is built from TRBV9 and TRBJ2-1, with unresolved D. Trimming removed 4 bases from V and 9 bases from J, with 14 bases in between. This CDR3 has 13 residues. Germline CDR1 reads SGDLS; CDR2 reads YYNGEE. The complete variable domain, with remaining parts taken from reference TRBV9 and TRBJ2-1, reads DSGVTQTPKHLITATGQRVTLRCSPRSGDLSVYWYQQSLDQGLQFLIQYYNGEERAKGNILERFSAQQFPDLHSELNLSSLELGDSALYFCASSPNGIREQFFGPGTRLTVL.

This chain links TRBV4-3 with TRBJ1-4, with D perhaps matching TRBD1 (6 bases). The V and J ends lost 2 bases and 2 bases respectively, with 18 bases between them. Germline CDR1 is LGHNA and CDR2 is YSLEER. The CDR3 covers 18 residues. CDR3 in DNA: TGCGCCAGCAGCCAACAGTCAGGGGATTTGGGTACTAATGAAAAACTGTTTTTT. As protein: CASSQQSGDLGTNEKLFF.

CDR3 sequence (DNA): TGTGCCAGCAGTTTATCGGGAGGACGCAATCAGCCCCAGCATTTT. This codes for CASSLSGGRNQPQHF. The chain joins TRBV28 to TRBJ1-5; D is uncertain. With 1 base removed from V and 2 bases from J, the gap between germline ends came to 9 bases. The CDR3 has 15 residues. Germline V gene sequence: CDR1 MDHEN, CDR2 SYDVKM.

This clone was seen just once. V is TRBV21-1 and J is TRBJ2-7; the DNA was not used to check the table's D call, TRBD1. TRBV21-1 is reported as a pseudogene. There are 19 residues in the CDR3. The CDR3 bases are TGTGCCAGCAGCAAAGGGACAGGGGTTCTGCGGGACCTCTTGGACGAGCAGTACTTC. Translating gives CASSKGTGVLRDLLDEQYF.

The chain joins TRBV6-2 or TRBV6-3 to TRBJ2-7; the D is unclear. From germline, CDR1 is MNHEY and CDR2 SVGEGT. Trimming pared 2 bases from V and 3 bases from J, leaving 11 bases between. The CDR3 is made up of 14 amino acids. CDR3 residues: CASSYGSLGYEQYF. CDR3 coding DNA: TGTGCCAGCAGTTACGGGTCTCTAGGCTACGAGCAGTACTTC.

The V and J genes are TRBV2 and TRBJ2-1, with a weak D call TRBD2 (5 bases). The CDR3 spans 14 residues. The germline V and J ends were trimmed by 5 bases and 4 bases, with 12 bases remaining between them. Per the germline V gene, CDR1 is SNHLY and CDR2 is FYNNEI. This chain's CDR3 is CASSYRGAYNEQFF. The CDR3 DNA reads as TGTGCCAGCAGTTACCGGGGTGCTTACAATGAGCAGTTCTTC.

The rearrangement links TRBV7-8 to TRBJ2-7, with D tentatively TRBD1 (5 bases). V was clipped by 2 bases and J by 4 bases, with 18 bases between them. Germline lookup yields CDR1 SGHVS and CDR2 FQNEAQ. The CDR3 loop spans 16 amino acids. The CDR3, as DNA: TGTGCCAGCAGCTTAATAAAGAAGGGGATAGTTTACGAGCAGTACTTC. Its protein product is CASSLIKKGIVYEQYF.

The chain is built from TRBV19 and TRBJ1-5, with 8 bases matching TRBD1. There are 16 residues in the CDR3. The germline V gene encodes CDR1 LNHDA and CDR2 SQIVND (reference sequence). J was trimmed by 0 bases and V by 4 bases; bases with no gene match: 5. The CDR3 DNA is TGTGCCAGTAGTAAAGGACAGGGAAATAGCAATCAGCCCCAGCATTTT. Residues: CASSKGQGNSNQPQHF.

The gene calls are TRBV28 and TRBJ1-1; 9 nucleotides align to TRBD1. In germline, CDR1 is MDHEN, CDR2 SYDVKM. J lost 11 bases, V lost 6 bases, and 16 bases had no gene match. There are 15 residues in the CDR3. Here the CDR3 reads CASRTAGQGDEEAFF. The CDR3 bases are TGTGCCAGCAGGACCGCGGGACAGGGTGACGAGGAGGCTTTCTTT.

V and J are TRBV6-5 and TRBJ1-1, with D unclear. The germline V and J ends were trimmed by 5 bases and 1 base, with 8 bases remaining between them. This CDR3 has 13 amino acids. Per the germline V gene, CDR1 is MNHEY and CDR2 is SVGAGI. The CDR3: CASSRVRNTEAFF. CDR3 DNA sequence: TGTGCCAGCAGTCGGGTGCGGAACACTGAAGCTTTCTTT.

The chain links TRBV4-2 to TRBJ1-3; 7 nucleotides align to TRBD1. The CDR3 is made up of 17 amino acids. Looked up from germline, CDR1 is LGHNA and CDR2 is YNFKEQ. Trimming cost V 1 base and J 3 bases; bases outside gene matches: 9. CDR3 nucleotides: TGTGCCAGCAGCCAAGGAAGGACCAGGGGGGTTGGAAACACCATATATTTT. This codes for CASSQGRTRGVGNTIYF.

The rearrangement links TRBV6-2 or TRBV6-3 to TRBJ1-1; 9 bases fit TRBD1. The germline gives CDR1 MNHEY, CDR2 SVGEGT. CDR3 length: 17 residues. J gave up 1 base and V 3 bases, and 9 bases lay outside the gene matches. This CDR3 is CASSYRGTGWENTEAFF. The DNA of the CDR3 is TGTGCCAGCAGTTATCGCGGGACAGGGTGGGAGAACACTGAAGCTTTCTTT.

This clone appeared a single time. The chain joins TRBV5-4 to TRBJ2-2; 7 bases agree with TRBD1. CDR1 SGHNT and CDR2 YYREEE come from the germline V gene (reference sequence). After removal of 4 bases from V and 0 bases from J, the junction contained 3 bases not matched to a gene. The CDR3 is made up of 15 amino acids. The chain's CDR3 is CASSRDRANTGELFF. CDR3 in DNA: TGTGCCAGCAGCCGAGACAGGGCGAACACCGGGGAGCTGTTTTTT.

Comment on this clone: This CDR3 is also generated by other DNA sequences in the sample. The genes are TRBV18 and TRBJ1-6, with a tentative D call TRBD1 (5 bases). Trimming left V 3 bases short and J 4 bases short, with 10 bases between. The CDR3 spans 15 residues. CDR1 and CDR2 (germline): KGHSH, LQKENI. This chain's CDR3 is CASSPGQGYNSPLHF. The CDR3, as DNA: TGTGCCAGCTCACCCGGGCAGGGATATAATTCACCCCTCCACTTT.